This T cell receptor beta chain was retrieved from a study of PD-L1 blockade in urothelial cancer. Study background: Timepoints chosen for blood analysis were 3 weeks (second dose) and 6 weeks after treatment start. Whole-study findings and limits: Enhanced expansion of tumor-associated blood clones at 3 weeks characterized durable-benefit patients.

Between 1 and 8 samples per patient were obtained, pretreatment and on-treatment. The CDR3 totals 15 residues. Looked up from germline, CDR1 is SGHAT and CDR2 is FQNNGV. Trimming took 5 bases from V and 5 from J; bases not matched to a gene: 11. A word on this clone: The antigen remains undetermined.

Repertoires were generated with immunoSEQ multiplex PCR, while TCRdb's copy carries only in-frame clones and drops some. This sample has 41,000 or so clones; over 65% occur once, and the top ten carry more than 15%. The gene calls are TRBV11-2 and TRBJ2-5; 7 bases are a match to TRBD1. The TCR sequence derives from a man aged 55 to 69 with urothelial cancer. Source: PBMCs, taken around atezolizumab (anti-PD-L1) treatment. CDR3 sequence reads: CASSPGRGWGETQYF. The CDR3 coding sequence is TGTGCCAGCAGCCCCGGCAGGGGGTGGGGGGAGACCCAGTACTTC.